This T cell receptor (beta chain) was profiled in a study of blood T cell repertoires in COVID-19. Study context: Whether acute or convalescent, the COVID-19 samples came from the United States, Italy and Spain. T cells, B-cell-depleted T cells, or PBMCs provided the cDNA or gDNA that served as material.

In the source study's methods: Reference gene primer amplification yielded estimated nucleated cell counts. Here immunoSEQ multiplex PCR was the method, and the copy in TCRdb shows in-frame clones only, minus some. The V and J calls and clone size were taken over from that table, and D and trimming were inferred from the DNA. This table holds about 70,000 clones, 87% found once. This CDR3 contains 16 residues. V was clipped by 1 base and J by 9 bases; unmatched bases: 5. Germline CDR1 and CDR2: SNHLY and FYNNEI. The TCR comes from a woman under 30 with acute or convalescent COVID-19. The chain links TRBV2 to TRBJ1-6; 11 bases agree with TRBD1. Sequencing input: peripheral blood. The CDR3 here is CASSEGRGTGGSPLHF. Written as DNA, the CDR3 is TGTGCCAGCAGTGAAGGAAGGGGGACAGGGGGTTCACCCCTCCACTTT.